The 3 T cell receptor beta chains in this list originate from one sample, sequenced in a study of cytomegalovirus exposure and HLA in healthy donors. Researchers ran the PCR with 60 Vbeta and 13 Jbeta primers. Some clones are missing from TCRdb's copy, which holds only in-frame ones; the method was immunoSEQ multiplex PCR. The data hold 170,000 or so clones, with roughly 78% observed a single time. Sequenced material: PBMCs. These receptors were collected from a boy between 10 and 17 years old in good health and CMV-seronegative.

With respect to this clone: A junction boundary mismatches the germline segment, possibly from a read error. The gene calls are TRBV6-5 and TRBJ1-2; D not certain. The CDR3 is made up of 13 amino acids. The V gene's germline CDR1 is MNHEY and CDR2 SVGAGI. CDR3 amino acids: CAGRPAVNYGYTF. CDR3 sequence (DNA): TGTGCCGGCAGACCCGCGGTCAACTATGGCTACACCTTC.

This clone was observed a single time. The rearrangement joins TRBV7-9 to TRBJ1-4; 9 bases align to TRBD1. The germline gives CDR1 SEHNR, CDR2 FQNEAQ (reference sequence). V dropped 5 bases and J dropped 12; count of bases not matched to a gene: 13. The CDR3 runs to 15 residues. As DNA, the CDR3 is TGTGCCAGCAGCGTAGGAAGGACAGGGGATCCCGAACTGTTTTTT. Protein product: CASSVGRTGDPELFF.

J is TRBJ1-3 and V is TRBV30, with 8 bases matching TRBD1. Germline trimming cut 2 bases from V and 1 base from J; bases unmatched to any gene: 7. Per germline, CDR1 GTSNPN and CDR2 SVGIG (reference sequence). The CDR3 covers 16 residues. In DNA form, the CDR3 reads TGTGCCTGGAGTTTTTGGGACAGGCCTTCTGGAAACACCATATATTTT. Its protein product is CAWSFWDRPSGNTIYF.